The clone carrying this T cell receptor beta chain was observed a single time. Its antigen remains unidentified. Using immunoSEQ multiplex PCR, the repertoire was profiled, and TCRdb retains in-frame clones only, with some absent. The repertoire holds under 90,000 clones, with about 91% as singletons. The data were obtained in a study of Tregs in tolerant kidney transplant recipients. The study, taken as a whole, reports: Activated donor B cell expansion appeared to reveal the most relevant donor-specific TCRbeta repertoire. The small number of patients limits these findings pending further validation. This study did not directly address biological reproducibility.

The CDR3 runs 18 residues. Germline V gene lookup returns CDR1 SGDLS and CDR2 YYNGEE. The germline V and J ends were trimmed by 2 bases and 0 bases, with 17 bases remaining between them. The nonmyeloablative bone marrow transplants came from related graft donors, with transient mixed chimerism. The chain uses TRBV9 and TRBJ2-2, with D possibly matching TRBD1 (6 bases). The TCR originated in a human patient who received a combined kidney and bone marrow transplant. The graft donor may have contributed some T cells. Sample: CD4+ T cells from blood (PBMCs), taken 24 months after the transplant. This chain's CDR3 is CASSVGTQTHANTGELFF. CDR3 bases: TGTGCCAGCAGCGTGGGGACACAGACACACGCGAACACCGGGGAGCTGTTTTTT. Combining the CDR3 with reference TRBV9 and TRBJ2-2 gives the whole variable domain DSGVTQTPKHLITATGQRVTLRCSPRSGDLSVYWYQQSLDQGLQFLIQYYNGEERAKGNILERFSAQQFPDLHSELNLSSLELGDSALYFCASSVGTQTHANTGELFFGEGSRLTVL.